Listed here is a single TCR beta chain. Its antigen is as yet unknown. Germline V gives CDR1 MGHRA, CDR2 YSYEKL. The CDR3 has 15 residues. After removal of 4 bases from V and 3 bases from J, the junction contained 5 bases not matched to a gene. Specified time point: week 5, during vaccination. Vaccinated patients received 300 ug of mutant IDH1 20-mer peptide per dose, with topical imiquimod. This entry comes from a study of a mutant IDH1 vaccine in newly diagnosed glioma. Whole-study findings and limits: Altogether, 93.3% of patients exhibited vaccine-induced immune responses.

Sequencing used immunoSEQ multiplex PCR; TCRdb keeps in-frame clones, though not all of them. The sample records approximately 80,000 clones, around nine tenths being singletons. The origin of this receptor is a woman aged 50 to 65 with glioma. The chain links TRBV4-1 to TRBJ2-2; the match to TRBD1 covers 7 bases. Material: PBMCs, obtained from a glioma patient whose treatment included an IDH1 peptide vaccine. The CDR3 bases are TGCGCCAGCAGCCGCCGGGACAGATACACCGGGGAGCTGTTTTTT. Amino acid sequence: CASSRRDRYTGELFF.